These 27 T cell receptor beta chains were sequenced from one sample in a study of cytomegalovirus exposure and HLA in healthy donors. 13 Jbeta primers and 60 Vbeta primers were used for the PCR. Sequencing used immunoSEQ multiplex PCR; TCRdb keeps in-frame clones, though not all of them. The sample consists of about 300,000 clones, 75% to 90% of them appearing once. What was sequenced was PBMCs. These receptor sequences come from a middle-aged man in good health and CMV-seropositive.

This sequence joins TRBV6-5 and TRBJ1-1; 9 bases are a match to TRBD1. The CDR3 loop spans 15 amino acids. Trimming took 6 bases from V and 4 from J; bases not matched to a gene: 9. Germline CDR1 reads MNHEY; CDR2 reads SVGAGI. CDR3 residues: CASRTNRGQGTEAFF. As DNA, the CDR3 is TGTGCCAGCAGAACCAACAGGGGGCAAGGCACTGAAGCTTTCTTT.

The chain couples TRBV14 to TRBJ2-7; D is uncertain. The V end was cut by 0 bases, the J end by 0 bases, with 3 bases between. Germline loops: CDR1 SGHDN, CDR2 FVKESK. The CDR3 totals 13 residues. The DNA of the CDR3 is TGTGCCAGCAGCCAAGAAGCCTCCTACGAGCAGTACTTC. Its translation is CASSQEASYEQYF.

The chain couples TRBV11-2 to TRBJ2-3; TRBD2 might be the D (5 bases). The CDR3 is 15 residues long. The V end was cut by 1 base, the J end by 0 bases, with 8 bases between. CDR1 and CDR2 (germline): SGHAT, FQNNGV. CDR3 nucleotides: TGTGCCAGCAGCTTAGTCGGGGTTAGCACAGATACGCAGTATTTT. It is translated as CASSLVGVSTDTQYF.

The chain joins TRBV27 to TRBJ2-7; D perhaps matches TRBD1 (6 bases). Trimming pared 6 bases from V and 3 bases from J, leaving 12 bases between. The CDR3 is 13 residues long. Germline V gives CDR1 MNHEY, CDR2 SMNVEV (reference sequence). CDR3 nucleotide sequence: TGTGCCAGCAGCCGCCGAGGGGGCTACGAGCAGTACTTC. Protein sequence: CASSRRGGYEQYF.

This chain links TRBV27 with TRBJ2-1; TRBD1 might be the D (5 bases). The germline gives CDR1 MNHEY, CDR2 SMNVEV (reference sequence). V lost 1 base and J lost 6, with 13 bases in between. CDR3 size: 15 residues. CDR3 coding DNA: TGTGCCAGCAGTTTATTCCCTCCAGGGATCAATGAGCAGTTCTTC. Amino acids: CASSLFPPGINEQFF.

The gene calls are TRBV7-9 and TRBJ1-1, with TRBD1 identical over 9 bases. V dropped 4 bases and J dropped 2; count of bases not matched to a gene: 11. The CDR3 extends over 17 amino acids. The germline V gene encodes CDR1 SEHNR and CDR2 FQNEAQ (reference sequence). CDR3 sequence (DNA): TGTGCCAGCAGCTCCCCCCCGGGACAGGGACTAAACACTGAAGCTTTCTTT. This translates into CASSSPPGQGLNTEAFF.

V usage is TRBV28 and J usage is TRBJ1-1, with TRBD1 matching 9 bases. This CDR3 spans 16 amino acids. Trimming at V came to 5 bases and at J to 1 base, leaving 8 bases not matched to a gene. Germline assignment: CDR1 MDHEN and CDR2 SYDVKM. The CDR3 here is CASSPAPGQGNTEAFF. CDR3 DNA: TGTGCCAGCAGTCCAGCCCCGGGACAGGGGAACACTGAAGCTTTCTTT.

The J gene is TRBJ2-2, the V gene TRBV25-1, with D tentatively TRBD2 (5 bases). CDR3 size: 15 residues. Looked up from germline, CDR1 is MGHDK and CDR2 is SYGVNS. V lost 3 bases to trimming and J lost 7 bases, with 15 bases between them. CDR3: CASSDAGGRNGELFF. CDR3 sequence (DNA): TGTGCCAGCAGTGACGCGGGCGGACGCAACGGGGAGCTGTTTTTT.

In the case of this clone: The junction differs from germline at one of its ends, possibly a read error. This chain connects TRBV6-5 to TRBJ1-2; D not resolved. The germline CDR1 and CDR2 sequences are MNHEY and SVGAGI. The CDR3 length is 14 residues. DNA for the CDR3: TGTGCCAGCAGTACTAGACGGGATAGCTATGGCTACCCCTTC. Translation gives CASSTRRDSYGYPF.

The V call is TRBV5-1, the J call TRBJ2-5, with 8 nucleotides matching TRBD1. This CDR3 has 16 amino acids. CDR1 and CDR2 from the germline V gene are SGHRS and YFSETQ. The V segment lost 0 bases and the J segment 1 base; nucleotides outside the gene matches: 5. The CDR3 reads CASSLGAGGGQETQYF. In DNA form, the CDR3 reads TGCGCCAGCAGCTTGGGGGCAGGGGGCGGCCAAGAGACCCAGTACTTC.

CDR3 loop: CASRPGGSSPYEQYF. The CDR3 coding sequence is TGTGCCAGCAGACCTGGCGGGAGTTCCCCCTACGAGCAGTACTTC. The genes are TRBV28 and TRBJ2-7; the match to TRBD2 covers 7 bases. This CDR3 spans 15 amino acids. CDR1 is MDHEN and CDR2 is SYDVKM in the germline V gene. J gave up 2 bases and V 6 bases, and 10 bases lay outside the gene matches.

The chain recombines TRBV5-1 with TRBJ2-3; D may be TRBD2 (7 bases). The length of the CDR3 is 15 residues. The V and J ends lost 0 bases and 4 bases respectively, with 12 bases between them. Germline V gene sequence: CDR1 SGHRS, CDR2 YFSETQ. The CDR3 coding sequence is TGCGCCAGCAGCTTGGACGGGGAGGGGGCAGATACGCAGTATTTT. It encodes CASSLDGEGADTQYF.

This chain connects TRBV11-1 to TRBJ2-7; 7 bases match TRBD1. The CDR3 loop spans 11 amino acids. V lost 8 bases, J lost 6 bases, and 4 bases stayed unmatched. Germline CDR1 and CDR2: SGHAT and FQDESV (reference sequence). The CDR3 is CASEQGSEQYF. CDR3 DNA sequence: TGTGCCAGCGAACAGGGGAGCGAGCAGTACTTC.

The CDR3 nucleotides read TGTGCCAGCAGTCCATGGACTAGCGGTTCCACCGGGGAGCTGTTTTTT. Residues: CASSPWTSGSTGELFF. The V call is TRBV27, the J call TRBJ2-2, with 10 positions matching TRBD2. J was trimmed by 4 bases and V by 5 bases; bases with no gene match: 7. There are 16 residues in the CDR3. Per the germline V gene, CDR1 is MNHEY and CDR2 is SMNVEV (reference sequence).

The chain links TRBV11-1 to TRBJ2-1, with 7 nucleotides matching TRBD2. CDR1 SGHAT and CDR2 FQDESV come from the germline V gene (reference sequence). With V trimmed by 3 bases and J by 1 base, 0 bases remained unmatched. This CDR3 has 14 residues. The CDR3 is CASSLGGSYNEQFF. For the CDR3, the DNA is TGTGCCAGCAGCTTGGGGGGGTCCTACAATGAGCAGTTCTTC.

The V and J genes are TRBV4-1 and TRBJ2-7; D is uncertain. CDR1 is MGHRA, CDR2 YSYEKL, per germline. Trimming left V 1 base short and J 5 bases short, with 9 bases between. The CDR3 is 13 amino acids. The CDR3 region is CASSQANRNEQYF. In nucleotides, the CDR3 is TGCGCCAGCAGCCAAGCGAACAGAAACGAGCAGTACTTC.

The chain links TRBV7-2 to TRBJ2-7, with D perhaps matching TRBD1 (5 bases). Germline CDR1 is SGHTA and CDR2 is FQGNSA. This CDR3 has 17 residues. The V end lost 2 bases, the J end lost 0 bases, and 17 bases lay between the germline ends. The CDR3 reads CASSLSPRTQSSYEQYF. The DNA of the CDR3 is TGTGCCAGCAGCTTAAGCCCCAGGACACAGAGCTCCTACGAGCAGTACTTC. The variable domain in full, completed from reference TRBV7-2 and TRBJ2-7, reads GAGVSQSPSNKVTEKGKDVELRCDPISGHTALYWYRQSLGQGLEFLIYFQGNSAPDKSGLPSDRFSAERTGGSVSTLTIQRTQQEDSAVYLCASSLSPRTQSSYEQYFGPGTRLTVT.

This clone was detected only once. The rearrangement joins TRBV11-3 to TRBJ2-5; TRBD1 agrees at 9 bases. Unmatched junction bases numbered 12, after V lost 5 bases and J lost 5 bases. Germline-derived CDR1 and CDR2 are SGHNT and YENEEA. CDR3 length: 16 residues. The CDR3 DNA reads as TGTGCCAGCAGCGGGGGGGAGGGACAGGGCTTCGAGACCCAGTACTTC. Amino acid sequence: CASSGGEGQGFETQYF.

Regarding this clone: Other nucleotide sequences from this sample produce the same CDR3. The gene calls are TRBV5-1 and TRBJ2-7; the D is unclear. V lost 0 bases and J 0 bases, leaving 7 bases between the germline ends. CDR1 is SGHRS and CDR2 is YFSETQ in the germline V gene. CDR3 size: 14 residues. The DNA for the CDR3 is TGCGCCAGCAGCTTGGACCGGAGCTCCTACGAGCAGTACTTC. Its translation is CASSLDRSSYEQYF.

In its sample, this clone was seen once. V gene TRBV28 combines with J gene TRBJ2-5; D not certain. The CDR3 spans 14 residues. Germline V gene sequence: CDR1 MDHEN, CDR2 SYDVKM. Trimming shortened V by 0 bases and J by 5 bases, and 10 bases separated the two germline ends. The CDR3 sequence is CASSLWGQRETQYF. The DNA of the CDR3 is TGTGCCAGCAGTTTATGGGGCCAAAGGGAGACCCAGTACTTC.

The V call is TRBV29-1, the J call TRBJ2-5; tentatively, D is TRBD2 (5 bases). V lost 4 bases and J lost 0, with 15 bases in between. The V gene's germline CDR1 is SQVTM and CDR2 ANQGSEA. CDR3 length: 15 residues. Written as DNA, the CDR3 is TGCAGCGTTGGGGAAGCGGCTACGTACCAAGAGACCCAGTACTTC. It translates to CSVGEAATYQETQYF.

This chain uses TRBV7-8 with TRBJ2-5; TRBD2 matches at 8 bases. The length of the CDR3 is 17 residues. Trimming cost V 4 bases and J 1 base; bases outside gene matches: 11. Germline V gives CDR1 SGHVS, CDR2 FQNEAQ. CDR3 in DNA: TGTGCCAGCAGCTCAGGGGCCCAGGGACTAGTCCAAGAGACCCAGTACTTC. Its translation: CASSSGAQGLVQETQYF.

The chain employs TRBV7-9 and TRBJ2-7; TRBD1 might be the D (5 bases). Germline V gene sequence: CDR1 SEHNR, CDR2 FQNEAQ (reference sequence). V was shortened by 5 bases and J by 4 bases, with 18 bases between the two germline ends. The CDR3 extends over 15 amino acids. The CDR3 region is CASSLDWGERYEQYF. The CDR3 nucleotides are TGTGCCAGCAGCCTGGATTGGGGCGAGCGATACGAGCAGTACTTC.

DNA of the CDR3: TGCAGCGCGTATACAGAGATGAACACTGAAGCTTTCTTT. It is translated as CSAYTEMNTEAFF. This chain links TRBV29-1 with TRBJ1-1; D is ambiguous. The V end was cut by 7 bases, the J end by 0 bases, with 12 bases between. The CDR3 sequence is 13 residues long. The germline V gene encodes CDR1 SQVTM and CDR2 ANQGSEA.

The chain carries TRBV10-3 and TRBJ2-3; 15 bases are a match to TRBD2. This CDR3 is 19 amino acids long. Germline CDR1 and CDR2: ENHRY and SYGVKD. V dropped 6 bases and J dropped 1; count of bases not matched to a gene: 11. The CDR3 spells CAISKTGTSGRSGTDTQYF. As DNA, the CDR3 is TGTGCCATCAGCAAAACCGGGACTAGCGGGAGGAGTGGCACAGATACGCAGTATTTT.

The chain's CDR3 is CSVGGGPYNEQFF. The CDR3 DNA reads TGCAGCGTTGGGGGAGGCCCATACAATGAGCAGTTCTTC. The chain couples TRBV29-1 to TRBJ2-1; perhaps TRBD2 as D (6 bases). The CDR3 consists of 13 residues. Germline V gene sequence: CDR1 SQVTM, CDR2 ANQGSEA. V was trimmed by 4 bases and J by 4 bases, leaving 11 bases between them.

This clone was recorded once. The chain joins TRBV9 to TRBJ2-2; D call uncertain. CDR3 length equals 13 residues. Trimming removed 0 bases from V and 6 bases from J, with 6 bases in between. CDR1 and CDR2 from the germline V gene are SGDLS and YYNGEE. The chain's CDR3 is CASSVDSPGELFF. The DNA for the CDR3 is TGTGCCAGCAGCGTAGACTCCCCCGGGGAGCTGTTTTTT.